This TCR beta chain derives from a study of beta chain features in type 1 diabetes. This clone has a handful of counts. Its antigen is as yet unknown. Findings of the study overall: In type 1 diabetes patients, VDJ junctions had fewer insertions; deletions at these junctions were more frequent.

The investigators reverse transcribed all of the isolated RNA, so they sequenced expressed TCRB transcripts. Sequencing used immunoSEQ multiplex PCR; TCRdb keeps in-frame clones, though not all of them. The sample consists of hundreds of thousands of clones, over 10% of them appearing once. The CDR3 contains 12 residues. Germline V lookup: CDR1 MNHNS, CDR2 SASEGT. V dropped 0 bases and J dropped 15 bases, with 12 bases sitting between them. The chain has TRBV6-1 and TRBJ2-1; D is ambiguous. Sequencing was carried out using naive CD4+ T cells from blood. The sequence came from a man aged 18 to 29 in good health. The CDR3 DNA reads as TGTGCCAGCAGTGAAGCTCGAGTGTACGCGTTCTTC. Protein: CASSEARVYAFF.